Each of the 4 T cell receptor beta chains below was sequenced from the same sample in a study of blood T cells in healthy people across ages. The authors ran a second PCR of roughly 6 to 12 cycles using a sample-barcoded 5' primer and a J-beta primer mix. One entry per CDR3 protein results from TCRdb running MiXCR on the 5' RACE reads. The sample includes over 1,500,000 distinct CDR3 sequences, approximately 40% of them seen just once. The specimen sequenced was blood. These receptor sequences come from a human donor in good health.

The rearrangement links TRBV10-3 to TRBJ2-3, with 9 bases that match TRBD1. The V gene end was trimmed by 7 bases and the J gene end by 0 bases; junction bases not matched to a gene: 8. Germline CDR1 ENHRY, CDR2 SYGVKD. This CDR3 comprises 16 residues. CDR3 in amino acids: CAITQETGGSTDTQYF. In nucleotides, the CDR3 is TGTGCCATCACCCAGGAGACAGGGGGAAGCACAGATACGCAGTATTTT.

This clonotype was detected once. This sequence joins TRBV6-5 and TRBJ1-1, with 10 bases that match TRBD1. Germline V gene data show CDR1 as MNHEY and CDR2 as SVGAGI. This CDR3 contains 16 residues. V lost 6 bases, J lost 7 bases, and 14 bases stayed unmatched. CDR3 DNA sequence: TGTGCCAGCAGCGGTTACCAGTTCGGGACAGGGGTTGAAGCTTTCTTT. Its translation is CASSGYQFGTGVEAFF.

Here the CDR3 DNA reads TGTGCCACCAGTGGTGCGGGGGCTGAAGCTTTCTTT. Its protein is CATSGAGAEAFF. The chain carries TRBV24-1 and TRBJ1-1, with a tentative D call TRBD1 (5 bases). From germline, CDR1 is KGHDR and CDR2 SFDVKD. The CDR3 consists of 12 residues. V was clipped by 5 bases and J by 6 bases, with 9 bases between them.

This clonotype has a handful of counts. The J gene is TRBJ2-5, the V gene TRBV11-1; TRBD2 aligns across 8 bases. Germline V lookup: CDR1 SGHAT, CDR2 FQDESV (reference sequence). With 5 bases clipped from V and 1 base from J, the junction kept 9 bases outside the gene matches. The CDR3 is 16 amino acids. The CDR3 region is CASSEFSGGPQETQYF. The CDR3 nucleotides read TGTGCCAGCAGCGAGTTCAGCGGGGGCCCCCAAGAGACCCAGTACTTC. Full variable domain (missing parts from reference TRBV11-1 and TRBJ2-5): EAEVAQSPRYKITEKSQAVAFWCDPISGHATLYWYRQILGQGPELLVQFQDESVVDDSQLPKDRFSAERLKGVDSTLKIQPAELGDSAMYLCASSEFSGGPQETQYFGPGTRLLVL.